What follows describes a single T cell receptor beta chain. A read error may account for a junction end that differs from germline. As originally analysed: Researchers report that nucleated cell counts were estimated from reference gene primer amplification. Clones were sequenced by immunoSEQ multiplex PCR, and TCRdb holds only the in-frame ones, with some missing. V and J calls and clone size are as listed in that table; D and trimming were resolved from the DNA. The sample includes around 110,000 clones, around 80% of them seen just once. The CDR3 has 13 residues. Germline CDR1 reads LNHDA; CDR2 reads SQIVND (reference sequence). These data come from a study of blood T cell repertoires in COVID-19. Overall study context: Spain, Italy and the United States supplied samples that represented acute and convalescent COVID-19. The analysed material was cDNA or gDNA that came from T cells, B-cell-depleted T cells, or PBMCs.

This sequence originates from a woman aged 70-85 years with acute or convalescent COVID-19. The sample was peripheral blood. The genes are TRBV19 and TRBJ1-2; D is perhaps TRBD1 (6 bases). As DNA, the CDR3 is TGTGCCAGTAGTTCCAGGGGCGAGAATGGCTACACCTTT. Translating it yields CASSSRGENGYTF.